This T cell receptor beta chain was recorded in a study of graft-versus-host responses after intestinal transplantation. Study context: Each recipient received a multivisceral, liver-intestinal, or isolated intestinal graft.

Labeling with CFSE marked about 200,000 responder cells, which were plated with about 200,000 irradiated, violet-dye-labeled stimulator cells. Responder CD3+CD4+ and CD3+CD8+ cells that were proliferating and CFSE-low were sorted after the reaction. Study outcomes and limitations: GvH clones turned up in recipient marrow; some had shown up first in ileum or blood. Individuals carrying graft-donor T cell macrochimerism showed high graft-versus-host to host-versus-graft clonal ratios in allografts.

Using immunoSEQ multiplex PCR, the repertoire was profiled, and TCRdb retains in-frame clones only, with some absent. Of 12,000 to 15,000 clones listed, roughly a third were seen once; the top ten hold roughly 2%. Trimming took 5 bases from V and 5 from J; bases not matched to a gene: 9. Looked up from germline, CDR1 is LNHDA and CDR2 is SQIVND (reference sequence). The CDR3 extends over 15 amino acids. This clonotype was obtained from a human patient who received an intestinal transplant. The source material was alloreactive CD8+ T cells from a mixed lymphocyte reaction culture, sampled before intestinal transplant. Subset specified: CFSE-low proliferating T cells sorted from approximately 6-day pre-transplant mixed lymphocyte reaction (GvH or HvG direction). The chain has TRBV19 and TRBJ1-1, with 9 bases aligning to TRBD1. The CDR3 bases are TGTGCCAGTAGTGACTACAGGGGGCTCAGGACTGAAGCTTTCTTT. It translates to CASSDYRGLRTEAFF. Full variable domain (outside the CDR3, taken from reference TRBV19 and TRBJ1-1): DGGITQSPKYLFRKEGQNVTLSCEQNLNHDAMYWYRQDPGQGLRLIYYSQIVNDFQKGDIAEGYSVSREKKESFPLTVTSAQKNPTAFYLCASSDYRGLRTEAFFGQGTRLTVV.